This is a list of T cell receptor beta chains from one sample in a study of Ad26.COV2.S vaccination and SARS-CoV-2 variants. Method: immunoSEQ multiplex PCR; TCRdb's copy keeps in-frame clones and lacks some. The data contain about 680,000 clones, roughly nine tenths of them seen just once; the ten biggest clones take up approximately 1.5%. Source: peripheral blood, taken in a trial of Ad26.COV2.S vaccine versus placebo. Receptors were obtained from a person aged 18 to 59 who received the Ad26.COV2.S COVID-19 vaccine or a placebo. Both conserved end residues are part of each CDR3. Fields, in order: V gene, clone size, J gene, D gene, CDR3 protein, CDR3 DNA. The D gene is left open where the match is weak. Size is stated for part of the rows, as once, few or many counts, or as a class when the clone is expanded.

v_gene: TRBV5-1
abundance: -
j_gene: TRBJ1-4
d_gene: -
CDR3aa: CASSPGLGNEKLFF
CDR3nt: TGCGCCAGCAGCCCCGGCCTGGGAAATGAAAAACTGTTTTTT

v_gene: TRBV18
abundance: -
j_gene: TRBJ1-2
d_gene: TRBD1
CDR3aa: CASSPYRDRVFYGYTF
CDR3nt: TGTGCCAGCTCACCTTACCGGGACAGGGTATTCTATGGCTACACCTTC

v_gene: TRBV12-3/TRBV12-4
abundance: -
j_gene: TRBJ2-7
d_gene: -
CDR3aa: CATARGIPYEQYF
CDR3nt: TGTGCCACCGCCAGGGGTATCCCCTACGAGCAGTACTTC

v_gene: TRBV9
abundance: -
j_gene: TRBJ1-2
d_gene: -
CDR3aa: CASSSTGYGYTF
CDR3nt: TGTGCCAGCAGCTCCACAGGATACGGCTACACCTTC

v_gene: TRBV4-3
abundance: -
j_gene: TRBJ2-1
d_gene: TRBD1
CDR3aa: CASSQGRTGVHNEQFF
CDR3nt: TGCGCCAGCAGCCAAGGTCGGACAGGGGTCCACAATGAGCAGTTCTTC

v_gene: TRBV6-5
abundance: -
j_gene: TRBJ1-5
d_gene: -
CDR3aa: CASSYSEPTSRQPQHF
CDR3nt: TGTGCCAGCAGTTACTCTGAACCCACGAGCCGTCAGCCCCAGCATTTT

v_gene: TRBV19
abundance: -
j_gene: TRBJ2-5
d_gene: TRBD2
CDR3aa: CASTTSGRNDQETQYF
CDR3nt: TGTGCCAGTACGACTAGCGGGAGGAACGACCAAGAGACCCAGTACTTC

v_gene: TRBV14
abundance: once
j_gene: TRBJ2-2
d_gene: TRBD1
CDR3aa: CASSQGTGSGELFF
CDR3nt: TGTGCCAGCAGCCAAGGGACAGGAAGCGGGGAGCTGTTTTTT

v_gene: TRBV6-9
abundance: -
j_gene: TRBJ2-7
d_gene: TRBD2
CDR3aa: CASSSPGLDYEQYF
CDR3nt: TGTGCCAGCAGTTCGCCGGGACTAGATTACGAGCAGTACTTC

v_gene: TRBV4-1
abundance: -
j_gene: TRBJ2-7
d_gene: -
CDR3aa: CASSQEGGGWEQYF
CDR3nt: TGCGCCAGCAGCCAAGAGGGGGGCGGTTGGGAGCAGTACTTC

v_gene: TRBV7-3
abundance: -
j_gene: TRBJ1-1
d_gene: -
CDR3aa: CASSLNRNTEAFF
CDR3nt: TGTGCCAGCAGCTTAAACAGGAACACTGAAGCTTTCTTT

v_gene: TRBV21-1
abundance: few
j_gene: TRBJ1-6
d_gene: -
CDR3aa: CASMAGGNSPLHF
CDR3nt: TGTGCCTCCATGGCAGGGGGGAATTCACCCCTCCACTTT

v_gene: TRBV18
abundance: once
j_gene: TRBJ1-1
d_gene: -
CDR3aa: CASSLLDKNTEAFF
CDR3nt: TGTGCCAGCTCACTTCTCGACAAGAACACTGAAGCTTTCTTT

v_gene: TRBV6-5
abundance: -
j_gene: TRBJ1-6
d_gene: -
CDR3aa: CASSYSAGDLRALHF
CDR3nt: TGTGCCAGCAGTTACTCGGCCGGCGACCTTAGGGCCCTCCACTTT

v_gene: TRBV7-2
abundance: few
j_gene: TRBJ1-6
d_gene: -
CDR3aa: CASSLVSGNNSPLHF
CDR3nt: TGTGCCAGCAGCTTAGTTTCAGGGAATAATTCACCCCTCCACTTT

v_gene: TRBV5-1
abundance: -
j_gene: TRBJ2-5
d_gene: -
CDR3aa: CASSLAGVARETQYF
CDR3nt: TGCGCCAGCAGCTTGGCCGGCGTTGCAAGAGAGACCCAGTACTTC

v_gene: TRBV15
abundance: -
j_gene: TRBJ2-5
d_gene: TRBD1
CDR3aa: CATSRRTGALGGETQYF
CDR3nt: TGTGCCACCAGCAGGAGGACAGGGGCCCTGGGTGGGGAGACCCAGTACTTC

v_gene: TRBV29-1
abundance: few
j_gene: TRBJ2-1
d_gene: -
CDR3aa: CSVEAGAGNEQFF
CDR3nt: TGCAGCGTTGAGGCGGGGGCCGGCAATGAGCAGTTCTTC

v_gene: TRBV6-5
abundance: -
j_gene: TRBJ2-6
d_gene: -
CDR3aa: CASERGSGANVLTF
CDR3nt: TGTGCCAGCGAAAGGGGTTCCGGGGCCAACGTCCTGACTTTC

v_gene: TRBV15
abundance: few
j_gene: TRBJ1-5
d_gene: TRBD1
CDR3aa: CATRIGAGQGIRQPQHF
CDR3nt: TGTGCCACCAGAATCGGGGCGGGACAGGGGATAAGGCAGCCCCAGCATTTT

v_gene: TRBV12-5
abundance: -
j_gene: TRBJ2-1
d_gene: TRBD2
CDR3aa: CASGLGTPLADEQFF
CDR3nt: TGTGCTAGTGGTTTGGGAACCCCCCTAGCGGATGAGCAGTTCTTC

v_gene: TRBV7-9
abundance: once
j_gene: TRBJ2-7
d_gene: TRBD1
CDR3aa: CASSPRDRGAYEQYF
CDR3nt: TGTGCCAGCAGCCCTCGGGACAGGGGGGCCTACGAGCAGTACTTC

v_gene: TRBV2
abundance: -
j_gene: TRBJ1-6
d_gene: -
CDR3aa: CASREGRWSNSPLHF
CDR3nt: TGTGCCAGCAGAGAAGGACGGTGGAGTAATTCACCCCTCCACTTT

v_gene: TRBV4-1
abundance: -
j_gene: TRBJ1-4
d_gene: TRBD1
CDR3aa: CASSQARQGEAFDEKLFF
CDR3nt: TGCGCCAGCAGCCAAGCTCGACAGGGGGAGGCGTTCGATGAAAAACTGTTTTTT

v_gene: TRBV18
abundance: -
j_gene: TRBJ2-1
d_gene: TRBD2
CDR3aa: CASSRGGSSNEQFF
CDR3nt: TGTGCCAGCTCACGGGGCGGGAGTTCAAATGAGCAGTTCTTC

v_gene: TRBV7-8
abundance: once
j_gene: TRBJ1-4
d_gene: -
CDR3aa: CASSPIRAHATNEKLFF
CDR3nt: TGTGCCAGCAGCCCCATACGGGCCCATGCAACTAATGAAAAACTGTTTTTT

v_gene: TRBV10-1
abundance: -
j_gene: TRBJ2-3
d_gene: -
CDR3aa: CASSDDEGLFTDTQYF
CDR3nt: TGCGCCAGCAGTGACGATGAGGGACTCTTCACAGATACGCAGTATTTT

v_gene: TRBV5-4
abundance: -
j_gene: TRBJ2-1
d_gene: TRBD1
CDR3aa: CASSLVLVGTGYNEQFF
CDR3nt: TGTGCCAGCAGCTTGGTCCTGGTTGGGACAGGCTACAATGAGCAGTTCTTC

v_gene: TRBV30
abundance: -
j_gene: TRBJ1-4
d_gene: TRBD1
CDR3aa: CAWSTPVVGQGISKLFF
CDR3nt: TGTGCCTGGAGTACTCCCGTAGTAGGACAGGGCATATCAAAACTGTTTTTT

v_gene: TRBV5-1
abundance: -
j_gene: TRBJ2-2
d_gene: -
CDR3aa: CASSLATEGELFF
CDR3nt: TGCGCCAGCAGCTTGGCCACGGAAGGGGAGCTGTTTTTT

v_gene: TRBV3-1/TRBV3-2
abundance: -
j_gene: TRBJ2-1
d_gene: TRBD2
CDR3aa: CASSQDVRSGRANEQFF
CDR3nt: TGTGCCAGCAGCCAAGATGTCCGGAGCGGGAGGGCTAATGAGCAGTTCTTC